This T cell receptor beta chain was captured in a study of early T cells in non-severe SARS-CoV-2 infection. Study information: The input, bulk RNA from unsorted whole blood, was sequenced, and chains were unpaired.

Whole-study results and caveats: A preference for anti-spike CD8 responses marked VDJdb matching, which missed private and CD4 specificities.

Germline CDR1 is DFQATT and CDR2 is SNEGSKA (reference sequence). The CDR3 sequence is 14 residues long. V lost 5 bases and J lost 7, with 15 bases in between. Ten or more counts support this clonotype. Its antigen remains unidentified. Unique molecular identifier tags were affixed to discrete cDNA molecules. TCRdb re-derived calls from the 5' RACE reads in MiXCR, one entry per CDR3 protein. This sample has roughly 56,000 distinct CDR3 sequences, with almost 9.5% found just once. The rearrangement links TRBV20-1 to TRBJ1-6; perhaps TRBD1 as D (5 bases). The sample taken for sequencing was whole blood. The clonotype originates from an adult who was a healthcare worker with PCR-confirmed SARS-CoV-2 infection or an uninfected control (not recorded which). The CDR3 DNA follows: TGCAGTGCTTCCTTAGGGACTGGCAATTCACCCCTCCACTTT. This gives the protein CSASLGTGNSPLHF.